The 10 T cell receptor beta chains listed next were all sequenced from one sample in a study of T cells in localized non-small cell lung cancer. Measured with immunoSEQ multiplex PCR; TCRdb has only the in-frame clones, and not every one. Of more than 12,000 clones in the sample, about four fifths were seen once. This specimen consisted of peripheral blood, obtained before any cancer treatment. These receptors all come from a female donor older than 55 with stage I squamous cell lung carcinoma.

This chain joins TRBV12-5 and TRBJ2-7; the D gene is possibly TRBD2 (6 bases). The CDR3 has 14 amino acids. Trimming removed 3 bases at V and 3 bases at J, with 12 bases between. Per germline, CDR1 LGHNT and CDR2 FRNRAP. The CDR3 coding sequence is TGTGCTAGTGGTTTCGGGGGAACCAGCTACGAGCAGTACTTC. Protein product: CASGFGGTSYEQYF.

The genes are TRBV11-3 and TRBJ2-7; the D gene is possibly TRBD2 (6 bases). This CDR3 spans 15 amino acids. Germline lookup yields CDR1 SGHNT and CDR2 YENEEA. Trimming pared 5 bases from V and 2 bases from J, leaving 16 bases between. DNA for the CDR3: TGTGCCAGCAGCCGGGCGGGGCACGCTACCTACGAGCAGTACTTC. Translating it yields CASSRAGHATYEQYF. Using reference TRBV11-3 and TRBJ2-7 for the parts outside the CDR3, the full variable domain is EAGVVQSPRYKIIEKKQPVAFWCNPISGHNTLYWYLQNLGQGPELLIRYENEEAVDDSQLPKDRFSAERLKGVDSTLKIQPAELGDSAVYLCASSRAGHATYEQYFGPGTRLTVT.

The CDR3 region is CASSRPTGGMSGEQFF. The DNA of the CDR3 is TGTGCCAGCAGCCGGCCGACAGGGGGCATGTCGGGTGAGCAGTTCTTC. The genes are TRBV5-6 and TRBJ2-1, with TRBD1 identical over 10 bases. CDR1 and CDR2 from the germline V gene are SGHDT and YYEEEE. V shed 4 bases and J 9 bases; nucleotides not matched to a gene: 13. This CDR3 has 16 residues.

The V gene is TRBV2, the J gene TRBJ2-7; a possible D gene is TRBD1 (5 bases). This CDR3 is built from 14 residues. The V gene lost 6 bases and the J gene lost 1 base, with 13 bases spanning the gap. Per the germline V gene, CDR1 is SNHLY and CDR2 is FYNNEI. The CDR3 DNA reads as TGTGCCAGCAGCCCACCAGGGCGATCCTACGAGCAGTACTTC. It translates to CASSPPGRSYEQYF.

V and J are TRBV7-8 and TRBJ2-1, with TRBD2 identical over 7 bases. Germline V gene data show CDR1 as SGHVS and CDR2 as FQNEAQ. This CDR3 is 12 amino acids long. V trimming: 5 bases; J trimming: 10 bases; junction bases outside the gene matches: 5. CDR3 residues: CASSPGGNEQFF. The DNA of the CDR3 is TGTGCCAGCAGCCCCGGGGGGAACGAGCAGTTCTTC.

V gene TRBV9 combines with J gene TRBJ1-2; D unresolved. V lost 3 bases and J 4 bases, leaving 13 bases between the germline ends. There are 14 residues in the CDR3. Germline values: CDR1 SGDLS, CDR2 YYNGEE. This chain's CDR3 is CASSANRQAYGYTF. In DNA form, the CDR3 reads TGTGCCAGCAGCGCAAACCGGCAGGCCTATGGCTACACCTTC.

The chain employs TRBV11-2 and TRBJ2-5; possibly TRBD2 for D (6 bases). Germline CDR1 is SGHAT and CDR2 is FQNNGV. The CDR3 runs to 14 residues. Trimming took 1 base from V and 0 from J, leaving 6 bases between them. The CDR3 DNA reads as TGTGCCAGCAGCTTAGGACTAGACCAAGAGACCCAGTACTTC. Translated, it gives CASSLGLDQETQYF.

This clone was seen a few times. This chain uses TRBV5-1 with TRBJ2-7, with 11 bases aligning to TRBD2. The CDR3 totals 17 residues. Germline CDR1 is SGHRS and CDR2 is YFSETQ. V was clipped by 1 base and J by 2 bases; unmatched bases: 8. In DNA form, the CDR3 reads TGCGCCAGCAGCTTGAATTTTGGGACTAGCGGTACCTACGAGCAGTACTTC. Amino acid sequence: CASSLNFGTSGTYEQYF.

The V call is TRBV19, the J call TRBJ1-3; no clear D gene. The germline V gene encodes CDR1 LNHDA and CDR2 SQIVND (reference sequence). The CDR3 sequence is 15 residues long. Between the trimmed V and J ends, which lost 1 base and 2 bases, there was a span of 9 bases. Here the CDR3 reads CASSIAPGTGNTIYF. As DNA, the CDR3 is TGTGCCAGTAGTATAGCCCCGGGAACTGGAAACACCATATATTTT.

This clone is a singleton in its sample. The chain links TRBV12-5 to TRBJ1-1; D unclear. Trimming cost V 2 bases and J 3 bases, with 10 bases left between them. The CDR3 runs to 14 residues. Germline V CDR1 and CDR2: LGHNT, FRNRAP. The CDR3 DNA is TGTGCTAGTGGTTTGCCGACGGAGGACACTGAAGCTTTCTTT. Residues: CASGLPTEDTEAFF.